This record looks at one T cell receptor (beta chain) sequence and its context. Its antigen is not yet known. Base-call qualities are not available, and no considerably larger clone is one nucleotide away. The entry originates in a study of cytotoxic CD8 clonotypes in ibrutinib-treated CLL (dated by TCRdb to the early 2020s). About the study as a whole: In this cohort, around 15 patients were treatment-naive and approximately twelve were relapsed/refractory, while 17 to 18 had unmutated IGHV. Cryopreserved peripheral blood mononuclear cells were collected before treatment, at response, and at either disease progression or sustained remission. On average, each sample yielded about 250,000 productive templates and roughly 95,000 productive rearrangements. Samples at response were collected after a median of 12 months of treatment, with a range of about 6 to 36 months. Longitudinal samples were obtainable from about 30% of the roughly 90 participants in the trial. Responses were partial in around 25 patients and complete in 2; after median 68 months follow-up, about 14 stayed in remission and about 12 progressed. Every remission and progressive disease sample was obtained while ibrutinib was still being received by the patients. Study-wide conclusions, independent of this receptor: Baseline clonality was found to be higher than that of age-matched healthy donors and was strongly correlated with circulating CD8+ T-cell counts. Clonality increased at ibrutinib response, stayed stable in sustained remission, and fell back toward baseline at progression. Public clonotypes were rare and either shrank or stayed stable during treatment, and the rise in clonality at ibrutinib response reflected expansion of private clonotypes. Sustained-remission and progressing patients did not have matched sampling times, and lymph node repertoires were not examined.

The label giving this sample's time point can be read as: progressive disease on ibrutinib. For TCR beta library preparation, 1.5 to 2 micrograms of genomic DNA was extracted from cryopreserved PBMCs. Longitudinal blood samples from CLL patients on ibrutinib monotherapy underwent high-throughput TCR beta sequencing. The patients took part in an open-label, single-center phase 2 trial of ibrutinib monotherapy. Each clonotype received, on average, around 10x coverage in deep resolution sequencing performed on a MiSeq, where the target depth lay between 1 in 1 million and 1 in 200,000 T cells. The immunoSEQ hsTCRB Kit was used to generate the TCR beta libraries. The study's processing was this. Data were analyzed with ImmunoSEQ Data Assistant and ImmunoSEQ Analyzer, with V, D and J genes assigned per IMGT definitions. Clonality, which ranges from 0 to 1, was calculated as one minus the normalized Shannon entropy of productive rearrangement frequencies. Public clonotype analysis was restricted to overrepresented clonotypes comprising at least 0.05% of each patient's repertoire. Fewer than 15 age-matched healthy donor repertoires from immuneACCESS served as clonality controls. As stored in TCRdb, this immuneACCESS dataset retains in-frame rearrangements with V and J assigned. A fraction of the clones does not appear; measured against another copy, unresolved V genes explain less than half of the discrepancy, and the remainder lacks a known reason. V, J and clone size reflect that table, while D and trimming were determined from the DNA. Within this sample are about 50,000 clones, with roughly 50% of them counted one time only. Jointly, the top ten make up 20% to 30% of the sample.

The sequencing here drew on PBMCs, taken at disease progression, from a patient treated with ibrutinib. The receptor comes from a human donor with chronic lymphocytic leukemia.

The nucleotides are TGTGCCAGCAGTTACGCGGGACTAGCCTACAATGAGCAGTTCTTC. It translates to CASSYAGLAYNEQFF. The chain joins TRBV6-5 to TRBJ2-1; 8 of the junction bases match TRBD2. The germline V gene supplies CDR1 MNHEY and CDR2 SVGAGI. Inclusive of the bounding cysteine and phenylalanine, the CDR3 is 15 residues long. Only the CDR3 region is kept as DNA, spanning 45 bases read in frame from base 1. V is trimmed back by 2 bases and J by 2 bases, and the junction contains 2 bases that no gene match accounts for.